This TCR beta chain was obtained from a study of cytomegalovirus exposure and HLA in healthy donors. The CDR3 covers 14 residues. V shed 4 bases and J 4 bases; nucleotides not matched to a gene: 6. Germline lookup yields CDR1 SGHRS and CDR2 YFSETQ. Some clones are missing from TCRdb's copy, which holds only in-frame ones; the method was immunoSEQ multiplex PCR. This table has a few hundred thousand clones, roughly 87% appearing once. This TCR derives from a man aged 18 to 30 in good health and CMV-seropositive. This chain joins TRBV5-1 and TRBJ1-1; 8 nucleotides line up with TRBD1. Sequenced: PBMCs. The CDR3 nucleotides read TGCGCCAGCAGCCCCCAGGGGGCGAGCACTGAAGCTTTCTTT. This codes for CASSPQGASTEAFF.